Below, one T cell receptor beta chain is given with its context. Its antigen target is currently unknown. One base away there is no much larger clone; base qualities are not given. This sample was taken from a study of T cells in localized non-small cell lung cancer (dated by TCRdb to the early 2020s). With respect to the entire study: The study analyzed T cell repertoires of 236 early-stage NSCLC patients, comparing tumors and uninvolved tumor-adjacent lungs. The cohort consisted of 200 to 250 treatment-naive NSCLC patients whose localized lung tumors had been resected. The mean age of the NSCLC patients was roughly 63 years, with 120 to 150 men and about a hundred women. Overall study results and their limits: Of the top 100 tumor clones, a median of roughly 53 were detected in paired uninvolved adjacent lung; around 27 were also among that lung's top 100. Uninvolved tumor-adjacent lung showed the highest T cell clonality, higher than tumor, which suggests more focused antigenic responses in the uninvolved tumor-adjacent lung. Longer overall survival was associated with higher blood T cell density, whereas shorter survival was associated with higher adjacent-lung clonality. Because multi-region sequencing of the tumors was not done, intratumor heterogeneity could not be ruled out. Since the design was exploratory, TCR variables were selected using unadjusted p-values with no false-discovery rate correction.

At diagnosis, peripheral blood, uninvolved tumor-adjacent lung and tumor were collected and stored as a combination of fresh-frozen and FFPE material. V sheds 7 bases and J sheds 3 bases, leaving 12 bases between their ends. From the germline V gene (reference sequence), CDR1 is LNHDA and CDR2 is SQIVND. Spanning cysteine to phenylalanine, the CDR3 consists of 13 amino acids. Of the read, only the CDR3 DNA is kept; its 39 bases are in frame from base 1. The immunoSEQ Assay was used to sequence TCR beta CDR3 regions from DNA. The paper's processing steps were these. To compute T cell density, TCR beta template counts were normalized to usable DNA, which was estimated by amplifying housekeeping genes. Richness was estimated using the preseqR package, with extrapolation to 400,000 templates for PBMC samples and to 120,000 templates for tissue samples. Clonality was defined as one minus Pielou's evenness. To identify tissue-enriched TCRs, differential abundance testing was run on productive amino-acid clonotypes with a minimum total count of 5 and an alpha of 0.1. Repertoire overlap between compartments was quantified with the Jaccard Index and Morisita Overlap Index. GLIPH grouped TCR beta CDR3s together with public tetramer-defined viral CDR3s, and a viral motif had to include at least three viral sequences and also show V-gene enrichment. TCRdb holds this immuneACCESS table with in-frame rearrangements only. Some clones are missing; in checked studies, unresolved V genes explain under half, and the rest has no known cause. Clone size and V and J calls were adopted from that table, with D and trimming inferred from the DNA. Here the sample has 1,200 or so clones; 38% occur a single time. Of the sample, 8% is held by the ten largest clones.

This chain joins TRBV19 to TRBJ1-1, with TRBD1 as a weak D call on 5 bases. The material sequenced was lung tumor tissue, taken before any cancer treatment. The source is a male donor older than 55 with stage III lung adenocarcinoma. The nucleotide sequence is TGTGCCAGTACCAGGGACGGATACACTGAAGCTTTCTTT. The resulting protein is CASTRDGYTEAFF.